What follows describes a single TCR beta chain. The antigen remains undetermined. Other DNA sequences in the sample encode the same CDR3. This entry belongs to a study of OX40 agonist ivuxolimab in advanced cancers. Looking at the study overall: Each dose-escalation patient presented with hepatocellular carcinoma, melanoma, renal cell or head and neck cancer.

The assay was immunoSEQ multiplex PCR, and TCRdb's table has in-frame clones only and misses some. The sample has 55,000 to 85,000 clones, around nine tenths seen once. Trimming removed 5 bases at V and 14 bases at J, with 18 bases between. Germline V lookup: CDR1 SGHAT, CDR2 FQNNGV. The CDR3 runs to 12 residues. Findings and caveats of the study: There was clonal expansion of CD4+ and CD8+ blood T cells by week 6 at 0.1 to 3.0 mg/kg.

Here the sequenced sample was CD4+ or CD8+ T cells sorted from blood, taken in a trial of the OX40 agonist ivuxolimab. This chain links TRBV11-2 with TRBJ1-1, with D tentatively TRBD1 (6 bases). The origin of this receptor is an adult with an advanced solid tumor such as melanoma, head and neck, liver or kidney cancer. The CDR3 is CASSPGGARAFF. Written as DNA, the CDR3 is TGTGCCAGCAGCCCGGGGGGGGCGCGGGCCTTCTTT. Filled out from reference TRBV11-2 and TRBJ1-1, the complete variable domain reads EAGVAQSPRYKIIEKRQSVAFWCNPISGHATLYWYQQILGQGPKLLIQFQNNGVVDDSQLPKDRFSAERLKGVDSTLKIQPAKLEDSAVYLCASSPGGARAFFGQGTRLTVV.